This T cell receptor (beta chain) derives from a study of blood T cell repertoires in COVID-19 (TCRdb year 2020). For context, the study as a whole: Collaborator samples came from the United States, Italy and Spain and covered acute and convalescent phases of COVID-19. The prospective study material was composed of cDNA or gDNA derived from T cells, B-cell-depleted T cells, or PBMCs. Deeply sampled blood TCRbeta repertoires from subjects exposed to, actively infected with, or recovered from COVID-19 were included in the dataset. The repertoires were released in a freely available public database intended as a resource for research on the immune response to SARS-CoV-2. The samples were drawn from the first 160 participants of the ongoing ImmuneRACE study and from 950 to 1,500 subjects provided by 6 global collaborators. Nearly every sample came with metadata listing a de-identified subject ID, COVID-19 status, age in years and sex. Where available, HLA class I and class II types were taken from metadata supplied by the sample provider and were not determined by assay-based typing.

What the authors observed across the whole study: How much clinical and demographic metadata was included differed by source and by participant, and the metadata was provided uncurated.

The immunoSEQ Assay, a bias-controlled multiplex PCR, was used to amplify TCRbeta CDR3 regions from genomic DNA. The authors' pipeline ran thus. Within the assay, amplification of reference gene primers was used to estimate how many nucleated cells each sample contained. To quantify the absolute abundance of each unique TCRbeta CDR3 rearrangement, sequence reads were collapsed and filtered. For each sample, productive Simpson clonality was calculated by taking the square root of Simpson's diversity index across productive rearrangements. TCRdb took over this immuneACCESS table, retaining in-frame rearrangements with V and J assigned. Such tables are incomplete; in checked studies, under half of the missing clones stem from an unresolved V gene, and the remainder is unexplained. V and J calls and clone size follow that table, whereas D and trimming were derived from the DNA. For this sample there are 150,000 or so clones; about 83% appear just once. Roughly 1.6% of the sample is held by the ten biggest clonotypes.

Each collaborating institution followed its own protocols to collect whole blood in K2EDTA tubes. Collaborator samples were shipped for TCRbeta analysis as frozen whole blood, isolated PBMCs, or DNA extracted from either sample type. Trimming at the junction amounts to 4 bases on V and 7 bases on J, and the germline ends lie 16 bases apart. Looking up the germline V gene yields CDR1 LGHNA and CDR2 YNFKEQ. From the cysteine up to the phenylalanine, the CDR3 has a length of 15 residues. Only the CDR3 portion is preserved as DNA: 45 bases, with reading frame beginning at the first base. With regard to this clone: Its antigen is not yet known. The input lacks base qualities; no much larger clone sits a single base away.

Sequencing used peripheral blood. The V gene is TRBV4-2 and the J gene is TRBJ1-4; TRBD1 might be the D gene, on 5 matching bases. The sequence was obtained from a human donor in a cohort sampled during active COVID-19. The base sequence is TGTGCCAGCAGCCCCCCAGGGATTGACGTTGAAAAACTGTTTTTT. This translates into CASSPPGIDVEKLFF.